Presented here are 32 T cell receptor beta chains from one specimen sequenced in a study of vaccination effects on CD4 cells after COVID-19. These TCRs are of unknown antigen specificity. Repertoires were generated with immunoSEQ multiplex PCR, while TCRdb's copy carries only in-frame clones and drops some. Of about 73,000 clones in the sample, about four fifths are singletons; the top ten hold roughly 2.9%. ViraFEST used viral peptide pools to expand antigen-specific CD4+ T cells before sequencing. Subsequent to about 10 days of culture, CD4+ T cells were isolated. The vaccine recipients had no prior SARS-CoV-2 infection, with negative nucleocapsid antibodies. Sequencing used CD4+ T cells from PBMCs cultured with HCoV-NL63 spike peptides, obtained before COVID-19 vaccination. Source of these receptors: a human donor who received a COVID-19 vaccine.

The chain couples TRBV6-5 to TRBJ1-5; D call uncertain. Germline CDR1 MNHEY, CDR2 SVGAGI. This CDR3 region has 15 residues. The V gene lost 7 bases and the J gene lost 3 bases, with 16 bases spanning the gap. The CDR3 protein is CASKKSRAYNQPQHF. DNA for the CDR3: TGTGCCAGCAAAAAGTCAAGGGCTTACAATCAGCCCCAGCATTTT.

The V and J genes are TRBV14 and TRBJ1-4; a possible D gene is TRBD1 (6 bases). Trimming left V 5 bases short and J 3 bases short, with 7 bases between. The CDR3 extends over 13 amino acids. Germline CDR1 reads SGHDN; CDR2 reads FVKESK. CDR3: CASSGGPNEKLFF. Written as DNA, the CDR3 is TGTGCCAGCAGCGGGGGGCCTAATGAAAAACTGTTTTTT.

In this sample, this clone turned up a few times. The rearrangement joins TRBV4-2 to TRBJ1-2, with TRBD1 matching over 8 bases. The germline V gene has CDR1 LGHNA and CDR2 YNFKEQ. Unmatched junction bases numbered 1, after V lost 0 bases and J lost 4 bases. This CDR3 spans 14 amino acids. Here the CDR3 reads CASSQDTGGYGYTF. CDR3 bases: TGTGCCAGCAGCCAAGATACAGGGGGCTATGGCTACACCTTC.

The chain is built from TRBV2 and TRBJ2-1, with D possibly matching TRBD2 (6 bases). Germline CDR1 and CDR2: SNHLY and FYNNEI. V lost 7 bases to trimming and J lost 7 bases, with 17 bases between them. The CDR3 contains 14 residues. The CDR3 protein is CASNDLEGRNEQFF. In DNA, the CDR3 is TGTGCCAGCAATGATCTGGAGGGGAGGAATGAGCAGTTCTTC.

This sequence joins TRBV20-1 and TRBJ1-2; D gene ambiguous. The CDR3 is 11 amino acids. V shed 4 bases and J shed 5 bases, with 8 bases lying between them. Germline CDR1 and CDR2: DFQATT and SNEGSKA (reference sequence). CDR3 bases: TGCAGTGCTATGGCGGAGTATGGCTACACCTTC. This sequence encodes CSAMAEYGYTF.

The chain has TRBV27 and TRBJ1-6; the D is unclear. V dropped 0 bases and J dropped 5 bases, with 5 bases sitting between them. CDR3 size: 14 residues. The germline gives CDR1 MNHEY, CDR2 SMNVEV (reference sequence). CDR3 in amino acids: CASSLSRHNSPLHF. In nucleotides, the CDR3 is TGTGCCAGCAGTTTATCCCGTCATAATTCACCCCTCCACTTT.

This clone has just a few counts. V usage is TRBV24-1 and J usage is TRBJ2-3; D gene uncertain. Germline V gene sequence: CDR1 KGHDR, CDR2 SFDVKD. The CDR3 runs to 16 residues. Deletions cut 1 base from V and 5 bases from J, with 15 bases between. CDR3 in amino acids: CATSDFEVLGKDTQYF. CDR3 coding DNA: TGTGCCACCAGTGATTTTGAGGTTTTAGGGAAAGATACGCAGTATTTT.

The chain carries TRBV9 and TRBJ2-5, with 9 bases identical to TRBD2. The CDR3 has 16 amino acids. Germline CDR1 SGDLS, CDR2 YYNGEE. The J segment lost 5 bases and the V segment lost 0 bases, leaving 8 bases of the junction unmatched. The CDR3: CASSVATRGGRETQYF. CDR3 in DNA: TGTGCCAGCAGCGTAGCTACGCGGGGGGGCCGTGAGACCCAGTACTTC.

The rearrangement joins TRBV18 to TRBJ2-3, with a possible D match to TRBD1 (6 bases). The CDR3 is 16 amino acids. The germline gives CDR1 KGHSH, CDR2 LQKENI. V lost 5 bases, J lost 0 bases, and 15 bases lay in between. CDR3 sequence reads: CASSSLDSSSTDTQYF. The CDR3 DNA is TGTGCCAGCTCATCCCTGGACAGTTCTAGCACAGATACGCAGTATTTT.

This clone was counted a few times. The chain carries TRBV29-1 and TRBJ1-3; no clear D. The germline V gene has CDR1 SQVTM and CDR2 ANQGSEA. The CDR3 contains 12 residues. V lost 4 bases to trimming and J lost 1 base, with 5 bases between them. As DNA, the CDR3 is TGCAGCGTTGCGACATCTGGAAACACCATATATTTT. Translation gives CSVATSGNTIYF.

As DNA, the CDR3 is TGTGCCAGCAGCTTATCCGGGGGTGAAAAACTGTTTTTT. Protein sequence: CASSLSGGEKLFF. The chain combines TRBV7-2 with TRBJ1-4, with a possible D match to TRBD1 (5 bases). The V gene lost 2 bases and the J gene lost 7 bases, with 8 bases spanning the gap. Germline V CDR1 and CDR2: SGHTA, FQGNSA. CDR3 length: 13 residues.

CDR3 loop: CASSPAGVTDTQYF. CDR3 sequence (DNA): TGCGCCAGCAGCCCCGCGGGGGTCACAGATACGCAGTATTTT. The chain employs TRBV5-1 and TRBJ2-3; the match to TRBD2 covers 7 bases. The junction had 4 bases not matched to a gene; V was cut back by 4 bases and J by 2 bases. Looked up from germline, CDR1 is SGHRS and CDR2 is YFSETQ. CDR3 length: 14 amino acids.

The CDR3 nucleotides are TGTGCCAGCTCACCAGTACCCTCGGCCAAAAACATTCAGTACTTC. The encoded protein is CASSPVPSAKNIQYF. The chain carries TRBV18 and TRBJ2-4; no clear D. Germline-derived CDR1 and CDR2 are KGHSH and LQKENI. The CDR3 sequence is 15 residues long. V was cut by 2 bases and J by 1 base, with 9 bases left in between.

The chain carries TRBV5-1 and TRBJ2-1, with a weak D call TRBD1 (5 bases). Per germline, CDR1 SGHRS and CDR2 YFSETQ. V lost 0 bases, J lost 8 bases, and 12 bases lay in between. The CDR3 spans 14 residues. DNA of the CDR3: TGCGCCAGCAGCTTGGCCAGGGATTGGGATGAGCAGTTCTTC. It translates to CASSLARDWDEQFF.

V is TRBV28 and J is TRBJ1-6, with D perhaps matching TRBD1 (5 bases). Looked up from germline, CDR1 is MDHEN and CDR2 is SYDVKM. The CDR3 contains 13 residues. V was trimmed by 2 bases and J by 10 bases, leaving 9 bases between them. Written as DNA, the CDR3 is TGTGCCAGCAGTTTAGTGGGGGACTCACCCCTCCACTTT. The encoded protein is CASSLVGDSPLHF.

The chain couples TRBV7-2 to TRBJ1-3; D is undetermined. Germline V gene sequence: CDR1 SGHTA, CDR2 FQGNSA. The CDR3 totals 18 residues. V lost 2 bases and J 0 bases, leaving 17 bases between the germline ends. In DNA, the CDR3 is TGTGCCAGCAGCTTATTCTACGTAAAGGAGAGCTCTGGAAACACCATATATTTT. Protein: CASSLFYVKESSGNTIYF.

V usage is TRBV12-3 or TRBV12-4 and J usage is TRBJ1-5; no clear D. The CDR3 has 13 residues. V gave up 5 bases and J gave up 8 bases, with 13 bases separating them. The CDR3 region is CASSPRRAEPQHF. The CDR3 coding sequence is TGTGCCAGCAGTCCTCGGAGGGCGGAGCCCCAGCATTTT.

The chain uses TRBV6-5 and TRBJ1-6; 7 bases map to TRBD1. CDR1 and CDR2 from the germline V gene are MNHEY and SVGAGI. This CDR3 has 14 amino acids. Unmatched junction bases numbered 5, after V lost 5 bases and J lost 7 bases. The CDR3 sequence is CASSRGQMNSPLHF. CDR3 sequence (DNA): TGTGCCAGCAGTCGGGGACAGATGAATTCACCCCTCCACTTT.

V and J are TRBV21-1 and TRBJ1-5. TRBV21-1 is noted as a pseudogene. The CDR3 spans 15 residues. The CDR3 is CASSPPGPENQPQHF. CDR3 DNA sequence: TGTGCCAGCAGCCCCCCGGGACCGGAGAATCAGCCCCAGCATTTT.

V and J are TRBV6-5 and TRBJ2-1, with TRBD2 matching over 7 bases. CDR1 and CDR2 from the germline V gene are MNHEY and SVGAGI. J gave up 8 bases and V 0 bases, and 4 bases lay outside the gene matches. The CDR3 consists of 14 residues. CDR3 in amino acids: CASSYSAGVYEQFF. CDR3 bases: TGTGCCAGCAGTTACTCGGCGGGGGTCTATGAGCAGTTCTTC.

The chain uses TRBV9 and TRBJ2-1; D is possibly TRBD1 or TRBD2 (5 bases each). CDR1 SGDLS and CDR2 YYNGEE come from the germline V gene. This CDR3 comprises 15 residues. Trimming took 1 base from V and 9 from J, leaving 17 bases between them. CDR3 nucleotide sequence: TGTGCCAGCAGCGTACCTTCTACAGGAGGTGGTGAGCAGTTCTTC. It translates to CASSVPSTGGGEQFF.

The CDR3 here is CSPMTDQAFF. CDR3 sequence (DNA): TGCAGTCCAATGACAGACCAAGCTTTCTTT. The chain couples TRBV20-1 to TRBJ1-1; TRBD1 is a possible D gene (5 bases). The V end lost 8 bases, the J end lost 9 bases, and 13 bases lay between the germline ends. Germline lookup yields CDR1 DFQATT and CDR2 SNEGSKA (reference sequence). The CDR3 consists of 10 residues.

This clone was seen a few times. J is TRBJ1-3 and V is TRBV6-5, with D maybe TRBD1 (5 bases). V lost 2 bases and J 0 bases, leaving 11 bases between the germline ends. Germline values: CDR1 MNHEY, CDR2 SVGAGI. This CDR3 comprises 16 residues. CDR3 DNA: TGTGCCAGCAGTTACGGGGCACCACTCTCTGGAAACACCATATATTTT. Protein product: CASSYGAPLSGNTIYF.

This chain joins TRBV24-1 and TRBJ2-3; D remains ambiguous. Germline V gives CDR1 KGHDR, CDR2 SFDVKD. The CDR3 loop spans 14 amino acids. The V gene lost 2 bases and the J gene lost 3 bases, with 8 bases spanning the gap. CDR3 sequence (DNA): TGTGCCACCAGTGATTCCAGGCATACAGATACGCAGTATTTT. This encodes CATSDSRHTDTQYF.

The chain couples TRBV28 to TRBJ2-5; D remains unclear. This CDR3 is 13 amino acids long. Germline CDR1 MDHEN, CDR2 SYDVKM. Trimming removed 6 bases at V and 5 bases at J, with 13 bases between. In nucleotides, the CDR3 is TGTGCCAGCAGGCCCGGACCCACGGAGACCCAGTACTTC. Its protein product is CASRPGPTETQYF.

The chain recombines TRBV6-2 or TRBV6-3 with TRBJ2-1; no clear D gene. This CDR3 is 12 amino acids long. V was shortened by 4 bases and J by 4 bases, with 5 bases between the two germline ends. From germline, CDR1 is MNHEY and CDR2 SVGEGT. CDR3 sequence reads: CASSSVYNEQFF. CDR3 in DNA: TGTGCCAGCAGTTCGGTATACAATGAGCAGTTCTTC.

The chain recombines TRBV18 with TRBJ1-4; the D is unclear. Trimming took off 6 bases at V and 8 bases at J, with 10 bases between the two ends. This CDR3 has 12 amino acids. Germline values: CDR1 KGHSH, CDR2 LQKENI. The CDR3 DNA sequence: TGTGCCAGCTCTACCGGGTGGGAAAAACTGTTTTTT. Residues: CASSTGWEKLFF.

This clone came up a few times. The V and J genes are TRBV9 and TRBJ1-5; D is undetermined. Germline CDR1 SGDLS, CDR2 YYNGEE. The CDR3 runs 15 residues. V shed 0 bases and J shed 7 bases, with 14 bases lying between them. The CDR3 DNA reads TGTGCCAGCAGCGTAGATCCGGGAAGAGGGCAGCCCCAGCATTTT. Translation gives CASSVDPGRGQPQHF.

This rearrangement joins TRBV5-1 to TRBJ1-1; D is unresolved. The CDR3 runs 12 residues. Germline V gene sequence: CDR1 SGHRS, CDR2 YFSETQ. V lost 1 base to trimming and J lost 8 bases, with 9 bases between them. CDR3 in DNA: TGCGCCAGCAGCTTGCGGGGAGTCGAAGCTTTCTTT. Amino acid sequence: CASSLRGVEAFF. The variable domain in full, completed from reference TRBV5-1 and TRBJ1-1, reads KAGVTQTPRYLIKTRGQQVTLSCSPISGHRSVSWYQQTPGQGLQFLFEYFSETQRNKGNFPGRFSGRQFSNSRSEMNVSTLELGDSALYLCASSLRGVEAFFGQGTRLTVV.

This rearrangement joins TRBV19 to TRBJ1-6; possibly TRBD1 for D (5 bases). Per germline, CDR1 LNHDA and CDR2 SQIVND (reference sequence). This CDR3 contains 16 residues. Trimming took off 6 bases at V and 7 bases at J, with 19 bases between the two ends. The CDR3 sequence is CASSLGVGAENSPLHF. The CDR3 DNA follows: TGTGCCAGTAGCCTGGGGGTCGGCGCGGAGAATTCACCCCTCCACTTT. The whole variable domain, remainder taken from reference TRBV19 and TRBJ1-6, is DGGITQSPKYLFRKEGQNVTLSCEQNLNHDAMYWYRQDPGQGLRLIYYSQIVNDFQKGDIAEGYSVSREKKESFPLTVTSAQKNPTAFYLCASSLGVGAENSPLHFGNGTRLTVT.

The genes are TRBV2 and TRBJ1-5; D remains unclear. The CDR3 consists of 12 residues. Trimming pared 6 bases from V and 7 bases from J, leaving 10 bases between. The germline gives CDR1 SNHLY, CDR2 FYNNEI. CDR3 region: CASSPYLQPQHF. CDR3 in DNA: TGTGCCAGCAGCCCGTACCTACAGCCCCAGCATTTT.

This clone was counted only a few times. The rearrangement links TRBV7-2 to TRBJ2-7, with 9 bases aligning to TRBD1. Per germline, CDR1 SGHTA and CDR2 FQGNSA. This CDR3 is 16 amino acids long. Trimming took 0 bases from V and 3 from J; bases not matched to a gene: 6. The CDR3 region is CASSLAGTGNYYEQYV. CDR3 DNA: TGTGCCAGCAGCTTAGCGGGGACAGGGAACTACTACGAGCAGTACGTC.